The present TCR beta chain was sequenced within a study of PD-1 blockade in classical Hodgkin lymphoma. Libraries were prepared by immunoSEQ multiplex PCR; TCRdb keeps only in-frame clonotypes and omits some of them. Of roughly 21,000 clones listed, just under 90% are singletons. CDR1 MNHEY and CDR2 SVGAGI come from the germline V gene. The V end was cut by 10 bases, the J end by 7 bases, with 14 bases between. CDR3 length: 13 residues. Study-wide findings and caveats: Why the repertoires differ is still unclear, perhaps disease activity or prior therapy. Reported findings placed baseline TCR diversity lower in newly diagnosed patients (compared with healthy donors).

The time point here: newly diagnosed, previously untreated cHL patient sample. Thawed PBMCs underwent magnetic negative selection to obtain purified CD8+ T cells. Peripheral samples used as comparators were newly diagnosed, untreated classical Hodgkin lymphoma PBMCs. This clone has just a few counts. The antigen is undetermined. The chain employs TRBV6-5 and TRBJ1-6; D unclear. This receptor was taken from a human donor with classical Hodgkin lymphoma. What was sequenced was CD8+ T cells from blood. The CDR3 region is CAIRTGQNSPLHF. DNA of the CDR3: TGTGCCATCAGGACTGGTCAAAATTCACCCCTCCACTTT.